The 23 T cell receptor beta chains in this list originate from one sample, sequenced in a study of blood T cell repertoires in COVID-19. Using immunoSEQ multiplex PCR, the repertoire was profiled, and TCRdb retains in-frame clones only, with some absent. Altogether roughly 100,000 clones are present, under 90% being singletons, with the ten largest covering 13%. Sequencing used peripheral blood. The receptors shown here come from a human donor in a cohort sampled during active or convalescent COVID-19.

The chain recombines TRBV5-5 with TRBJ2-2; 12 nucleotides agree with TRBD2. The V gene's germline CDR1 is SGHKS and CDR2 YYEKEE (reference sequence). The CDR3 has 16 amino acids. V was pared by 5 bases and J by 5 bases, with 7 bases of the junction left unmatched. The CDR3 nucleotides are TGTGCCAGCAGTAAGACTAGCGGGGGTCAAACCGGGGAGCTGTTTTTT. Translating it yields CASSKTSGGQTGELFF.

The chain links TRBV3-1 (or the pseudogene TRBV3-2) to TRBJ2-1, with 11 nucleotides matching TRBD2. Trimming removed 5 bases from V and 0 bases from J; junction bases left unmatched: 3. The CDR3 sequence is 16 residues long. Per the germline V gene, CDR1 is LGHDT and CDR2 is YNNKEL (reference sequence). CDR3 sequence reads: CASSSTSGNSYNEQFF. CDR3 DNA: TGTGCCAGCAGCTCGACTAGCGGGAACTCCTACAATGAGCAGTTCTTC.

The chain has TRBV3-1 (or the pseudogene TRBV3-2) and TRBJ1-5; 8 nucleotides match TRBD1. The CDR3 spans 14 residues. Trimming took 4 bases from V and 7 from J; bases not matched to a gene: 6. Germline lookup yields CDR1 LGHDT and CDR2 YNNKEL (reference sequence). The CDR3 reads CASSRQGAGQPQHF. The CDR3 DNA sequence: TGTGCCAGCAGCCGGCAGGGGGCGGGCCAGCCCCAGCATTTT.

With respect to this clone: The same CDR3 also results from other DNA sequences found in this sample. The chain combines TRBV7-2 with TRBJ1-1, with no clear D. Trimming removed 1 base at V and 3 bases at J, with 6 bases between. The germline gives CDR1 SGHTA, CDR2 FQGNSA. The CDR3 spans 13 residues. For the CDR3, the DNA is TGTGCCAGCAGCTTAGGTACATACACTGAAGCTTTCTTT. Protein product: CASSLGTYTEAFF.

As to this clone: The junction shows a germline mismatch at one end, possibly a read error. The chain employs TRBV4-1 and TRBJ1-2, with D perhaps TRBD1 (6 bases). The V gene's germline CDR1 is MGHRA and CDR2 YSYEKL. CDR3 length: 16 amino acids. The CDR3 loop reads CASSQGEGTPPYSYTF. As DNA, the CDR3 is TGCGCCAGCAGCCAAGGGGAGGGGACACCACCCTATAGCTACACCTTC.

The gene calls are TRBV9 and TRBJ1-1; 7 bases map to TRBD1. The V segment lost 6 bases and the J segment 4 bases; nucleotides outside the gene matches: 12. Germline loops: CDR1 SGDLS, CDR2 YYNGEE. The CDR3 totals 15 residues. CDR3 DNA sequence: TGTGCCAGCAACCGCGATATGAACAGGGGCACTGAAGCTTTCTTT. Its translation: CASNRDMNRGTEAFF.

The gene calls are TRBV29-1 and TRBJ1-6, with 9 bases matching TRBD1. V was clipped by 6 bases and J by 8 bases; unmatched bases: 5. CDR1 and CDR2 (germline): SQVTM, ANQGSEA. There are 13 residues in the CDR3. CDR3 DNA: TGCAGCGTGGGACAGGGTGGGGATTCACCCCTCCACTTT. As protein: CSVGQGGDSPLHF.

The CDR3: CASSKKRNQPQHF. In DNA, the CDR3 is TGTGCCAGCAGCAAAAAACGGAATCAGCCCCAGCATTTT. The chain combines TRBV21-1 with TRBJ1-5. TRBV21-1 is an annotated pseudogene. The CDR3 has 13 amino acids.

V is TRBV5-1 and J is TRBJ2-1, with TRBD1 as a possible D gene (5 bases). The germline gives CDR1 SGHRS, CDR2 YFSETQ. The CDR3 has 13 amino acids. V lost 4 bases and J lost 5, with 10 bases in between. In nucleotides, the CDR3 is TGCGCCAGCAGCCCATTGACAGACAATGAGCAGTTCTTC. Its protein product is CASSPLTDNEQFF.

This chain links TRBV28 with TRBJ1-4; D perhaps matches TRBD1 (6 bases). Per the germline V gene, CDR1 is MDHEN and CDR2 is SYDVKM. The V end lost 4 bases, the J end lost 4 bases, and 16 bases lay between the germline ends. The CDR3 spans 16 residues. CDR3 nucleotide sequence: TGTGCCAGCAGTTCCCTCCCCAGGGGAGTTAATGAAAAACTGTTTTTT. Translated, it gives CASSSLPRGVNEKLFF.

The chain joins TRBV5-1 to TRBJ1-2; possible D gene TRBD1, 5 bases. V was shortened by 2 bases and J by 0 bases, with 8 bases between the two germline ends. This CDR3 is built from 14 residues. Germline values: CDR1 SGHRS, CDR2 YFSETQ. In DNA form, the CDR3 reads TGCGCCAGCAGCTTAGGGGATGCTAACTATGGCTACACCTTC. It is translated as CASSLGDANYGYTF.

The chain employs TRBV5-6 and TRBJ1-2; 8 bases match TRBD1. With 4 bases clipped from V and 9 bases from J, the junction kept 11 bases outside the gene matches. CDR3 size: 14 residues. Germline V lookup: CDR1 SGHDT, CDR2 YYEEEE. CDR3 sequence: CASSRPDRASSYTF. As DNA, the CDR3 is TGTGCCAGCAGCAGGCCGGACAGGGCTAGTAGCTACACCTTC. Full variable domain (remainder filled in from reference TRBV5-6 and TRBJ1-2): DAGVTQSPTHLIKTRGQQVTLRCSPKSGHDTVSWYQQALGQGPQFIFQYYEEEERQRGNFPDRFSGHQFPNYSSELNVNALLLGDSALYLCASSRPDRASSYTFGSGTRLTVV.

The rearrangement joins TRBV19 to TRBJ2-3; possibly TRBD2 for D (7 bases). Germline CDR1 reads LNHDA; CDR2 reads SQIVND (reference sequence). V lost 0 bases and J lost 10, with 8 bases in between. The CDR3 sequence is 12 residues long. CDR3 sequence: CASSIERGPQYF. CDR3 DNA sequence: TGTGCCAGTAGTATAGAGCGGGGGCCGCAGTATTTT.

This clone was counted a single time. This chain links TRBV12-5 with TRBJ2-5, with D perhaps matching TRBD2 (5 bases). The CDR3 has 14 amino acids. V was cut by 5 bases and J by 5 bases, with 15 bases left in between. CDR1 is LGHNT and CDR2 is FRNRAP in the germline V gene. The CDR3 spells CASGLPDSIETQYF. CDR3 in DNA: TGTGCTAGTGGTCTCCCGGACTCCATCGAGACCCAGTACTTC. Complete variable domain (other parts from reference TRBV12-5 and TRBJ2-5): DARVTQTPRHKVTEMGQEVTMRCQPILGHNTVFWYRQTMMQGLELLAYFRNRAPLDDSGMPKDRFSAEMPDATLATLKIQPSEPRDSAVYFCASGLPDSIETQYFGPGTRLLVL.

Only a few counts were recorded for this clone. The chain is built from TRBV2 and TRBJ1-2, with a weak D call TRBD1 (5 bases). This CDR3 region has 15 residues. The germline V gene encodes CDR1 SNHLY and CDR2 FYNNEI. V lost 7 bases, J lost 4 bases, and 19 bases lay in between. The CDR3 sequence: CASIVGSTVLYGYTF. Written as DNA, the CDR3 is TGTGCCAGCATAGTTGGATCGACAGTCCTCTATGGCTACACCTTC.

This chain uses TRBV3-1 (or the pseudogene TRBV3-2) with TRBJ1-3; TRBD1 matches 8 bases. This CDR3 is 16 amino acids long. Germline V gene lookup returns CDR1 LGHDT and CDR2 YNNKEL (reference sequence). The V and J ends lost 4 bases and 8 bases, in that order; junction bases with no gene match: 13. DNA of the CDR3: TGTGCCAGCAGCCCGTGCGACAGGGGTAAAGGTGACACCATATATTTT. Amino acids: CASSPCDRGKGDTIYF.

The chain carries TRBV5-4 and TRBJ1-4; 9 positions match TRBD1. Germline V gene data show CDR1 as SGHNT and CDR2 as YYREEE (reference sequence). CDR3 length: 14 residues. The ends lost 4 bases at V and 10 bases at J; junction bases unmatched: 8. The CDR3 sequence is CASSPDRGVGKLFF. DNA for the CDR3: TGTGCCAGCAGCCCGGACAGGGGAGTTGGAAAACTGTTTTTT.

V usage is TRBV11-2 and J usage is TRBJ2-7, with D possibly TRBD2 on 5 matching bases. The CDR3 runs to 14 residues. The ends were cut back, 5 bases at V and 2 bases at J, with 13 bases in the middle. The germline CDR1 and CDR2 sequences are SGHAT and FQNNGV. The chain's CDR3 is CASSRGPGAYEQYF. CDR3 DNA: TGTGCCAGCAGCCGAGGTCCCGGGGCCTACGAGCAGTACTTC.

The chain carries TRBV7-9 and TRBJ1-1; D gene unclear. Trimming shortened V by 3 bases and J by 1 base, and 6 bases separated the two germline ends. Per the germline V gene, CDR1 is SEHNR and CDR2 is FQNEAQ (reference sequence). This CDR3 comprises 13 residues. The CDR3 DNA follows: TGTGCCAGCAGCTTGCTCAGGAACACTGAAGCTTTCTTT. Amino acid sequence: CASSLLRNTEAFF.

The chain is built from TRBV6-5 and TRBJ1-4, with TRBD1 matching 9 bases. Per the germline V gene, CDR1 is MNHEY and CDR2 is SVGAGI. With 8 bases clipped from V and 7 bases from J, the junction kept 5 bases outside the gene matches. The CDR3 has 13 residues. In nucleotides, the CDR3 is TGTGCCAGCGGGACAGGGTATCGTGAAAAACTGTTTTTT. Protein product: CASGTGYREKLFF.

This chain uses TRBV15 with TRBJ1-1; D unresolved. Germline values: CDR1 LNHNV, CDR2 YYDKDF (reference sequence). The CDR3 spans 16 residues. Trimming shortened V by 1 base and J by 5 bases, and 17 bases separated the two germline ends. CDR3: CATSRGGGLGWTEAFF. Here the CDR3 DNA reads TGTGCCACCAGCAGAGGGGGAGGGTTAGGTTGGACTGAAGCTTTCTTT.

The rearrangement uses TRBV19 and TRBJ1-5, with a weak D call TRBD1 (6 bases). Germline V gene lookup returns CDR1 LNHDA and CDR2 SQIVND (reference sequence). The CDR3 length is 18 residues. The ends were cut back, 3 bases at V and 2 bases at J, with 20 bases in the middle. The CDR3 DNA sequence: TGTGCCAGTAGTATCGCAGGGGCCCCGCTTGGGGGCAATCAGCCCCAGCATTTT. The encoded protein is CASSIAGAPLGGNQPQHF.

The chain's CDR3 is CAWSVRGFVDTSNSPLHF. The CDR3 bases are TGTGCCTGGAGTGTACGGGGGTTTGTTGACACCAGTAATTCACCCCTCCACTTT. The J gene is TRBJ1-6, the V gene TRBV30; possible D gene TRBD1, 5 bases. The CDR3 extends over 18 amino acids. Germline CDR1 is GTSNPN and CDR2 is SVGIG (reference sequence). Deletions cut 0 bases from V and 6 bases from J, with 21 bases between.